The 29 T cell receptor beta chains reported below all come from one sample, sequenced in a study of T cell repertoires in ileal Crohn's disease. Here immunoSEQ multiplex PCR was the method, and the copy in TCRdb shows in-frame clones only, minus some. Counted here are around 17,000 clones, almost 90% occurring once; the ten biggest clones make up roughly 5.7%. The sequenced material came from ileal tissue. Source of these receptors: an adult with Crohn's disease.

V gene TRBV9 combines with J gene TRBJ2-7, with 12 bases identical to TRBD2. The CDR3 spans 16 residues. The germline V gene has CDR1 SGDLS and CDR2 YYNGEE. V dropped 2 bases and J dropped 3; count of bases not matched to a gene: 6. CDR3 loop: CASSVRTSGKIYEQYF. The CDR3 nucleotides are TGTGCCAGCAGCGTCAGGACTAGCGGGAAAATCTACGAGCAGTACTTC.

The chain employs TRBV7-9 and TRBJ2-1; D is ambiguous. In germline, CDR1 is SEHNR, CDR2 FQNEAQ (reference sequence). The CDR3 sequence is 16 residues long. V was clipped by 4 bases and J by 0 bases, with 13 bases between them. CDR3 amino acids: CASSSLLRSSYNEQFF. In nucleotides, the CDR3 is TGTGCCAGCAGCTCCCTTTTGAGGAGCTCCTACAATGAGCAGTTCTTC.

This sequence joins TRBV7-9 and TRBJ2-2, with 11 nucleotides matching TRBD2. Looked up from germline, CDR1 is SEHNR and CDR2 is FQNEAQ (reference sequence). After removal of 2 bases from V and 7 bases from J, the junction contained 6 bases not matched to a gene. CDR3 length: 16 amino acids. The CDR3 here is CASSLLGLADGGELFF. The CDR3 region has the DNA TGTGCCAGCAGCTTATTGGGACTAGCGGACGGCGGGGAGCTGTTTTTT.

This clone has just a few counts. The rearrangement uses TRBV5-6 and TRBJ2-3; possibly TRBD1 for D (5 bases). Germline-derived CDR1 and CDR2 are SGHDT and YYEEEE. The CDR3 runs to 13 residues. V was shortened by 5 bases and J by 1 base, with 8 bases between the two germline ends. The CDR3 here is CASSARGTDTQYF. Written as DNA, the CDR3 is TGTGCCAGCAGTGCCAGGGGCACAGATACGCAGTATTTT.

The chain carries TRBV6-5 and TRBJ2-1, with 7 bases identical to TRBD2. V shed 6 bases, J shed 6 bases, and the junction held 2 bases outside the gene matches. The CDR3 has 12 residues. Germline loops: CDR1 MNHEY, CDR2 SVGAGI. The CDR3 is CASRRGSNEQFF. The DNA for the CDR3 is TGTGCCAGCAGGCGGGGGAGCAATGAGCAGTTCTTC.

The CDR3 sequence: CASNVRGQANEKLFF. Here the CDR3 DNA reads TGCGCCAGCAACGTCAGGGGGCAAGCTAATGAAAAACTGTTTTTT. The chain carries TRBV5-1 and TRBJ1-4, with 8 bases fitting TRBD1. CDR3 length equals 15 residues. Germline-derived CDR1 and CDR2 are SGHRS and YFSETQ. Losses at the gene ends were 6 bases for V and 3 bases for J; bases not matched to a gene: 7.

The chain's CDR3 is CAFSETGELFF. The CDR3 DNA reads as TGTGCCTTTAGTGAGACCGGGGAGCTGTTTTTT. This chain connects TRBV30 to TRBJ2-2, with no clear D. The V gene lost 7 bases and the J gene lost 5 bases, with 8 bases spanning the gap. This CDR3 contains 11 residues. Germline CDR1 GTSNPN, CDR2 SVGIG (reference sequence).

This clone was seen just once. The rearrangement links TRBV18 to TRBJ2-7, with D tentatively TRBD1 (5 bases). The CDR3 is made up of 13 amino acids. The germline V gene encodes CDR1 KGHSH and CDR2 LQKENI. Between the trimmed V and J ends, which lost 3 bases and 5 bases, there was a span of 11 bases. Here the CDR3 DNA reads TGTGCCAGCTCACCCAGGGCTGGAGACGAGCAGTACTTC. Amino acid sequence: CASSPRAGDEQYF.

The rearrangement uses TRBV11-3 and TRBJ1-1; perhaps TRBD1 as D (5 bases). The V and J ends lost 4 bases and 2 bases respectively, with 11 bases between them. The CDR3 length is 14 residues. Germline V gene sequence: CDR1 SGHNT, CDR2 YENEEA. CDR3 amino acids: CASSSGGVNTEAFF. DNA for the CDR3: TGTGCCAGCAGCTCCGGGGGGGTTAACACTGAAGCTTTCTTT.

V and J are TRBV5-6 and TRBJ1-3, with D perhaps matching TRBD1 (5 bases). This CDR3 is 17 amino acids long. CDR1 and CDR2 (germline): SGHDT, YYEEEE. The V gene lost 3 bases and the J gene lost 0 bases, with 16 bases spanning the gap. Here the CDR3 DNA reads TGTGCCAGCAGCTGGGGGGGAACAGCCAACTCTGGAAACACCATATATTTT. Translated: CASSWGGTANSGNTIYF.

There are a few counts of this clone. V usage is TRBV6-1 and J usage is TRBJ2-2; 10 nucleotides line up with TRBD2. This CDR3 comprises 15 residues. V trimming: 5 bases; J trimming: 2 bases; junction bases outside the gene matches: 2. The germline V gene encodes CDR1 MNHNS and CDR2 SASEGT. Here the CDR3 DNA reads TGTGCCAGCAGTTTAGCGGGAGGTAACACCGGGGAGCTGTTTTTT. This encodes CASSLAGGNTGELFF.

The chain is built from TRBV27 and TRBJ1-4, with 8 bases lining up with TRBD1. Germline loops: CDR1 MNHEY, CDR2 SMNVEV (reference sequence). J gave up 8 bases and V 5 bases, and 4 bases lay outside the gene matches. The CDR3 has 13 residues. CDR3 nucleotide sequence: TGTGCCAGCAGTCAGGGGGCAGGAGAAAAACTGTTTTTT. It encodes CASSQGAGEKLFF.

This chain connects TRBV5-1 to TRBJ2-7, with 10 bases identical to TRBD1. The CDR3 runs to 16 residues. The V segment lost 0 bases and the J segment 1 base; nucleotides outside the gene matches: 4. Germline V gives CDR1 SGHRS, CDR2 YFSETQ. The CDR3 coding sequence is TGCGCCAGCAGCTTGGCCGGACAGGGGGTTTCCTACGAGCAGTACTTC. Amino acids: CASSLAGQGVSYEQYF.

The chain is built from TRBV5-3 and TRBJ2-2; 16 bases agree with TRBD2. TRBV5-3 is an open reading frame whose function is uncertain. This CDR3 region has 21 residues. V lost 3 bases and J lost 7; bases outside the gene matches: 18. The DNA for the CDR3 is TGTGCCAGAAGCTCACCGGGGGCCGGGACTAGCGGGAGGGCCTCCAGCGGGGAGCTGTTTTTT. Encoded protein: CARSSPGAGTSGRASSGELFF.

DNA of the CDR3: TGTGCCAGCAGTCTGACAGGGACCCTAATTGAGCAGTTCTTC. It translates to CASSLTGTLIEQFF. This chain uses TRBV2 with TRBJ2-1; 7 nucleotides match TRBD1. Per germline, CDR1 SNHLY and CDR2 FYNNEI. The CDR3 contains 14 residues. With V trimmed by 5 bases and J by 9 bases, 10 bases remained unmatched.

This chain's CDR3 is CASSLGQGSAREAFF. CDR3 sequence (DNA): TGTGCCAGCTCACTGGGACAGGGGAGTGCGAGGGAAGCTTTCTTT. V usage is TRBV18 and J usage is TRBJ1-1; TRBD1 matches at 10 bases. The CDR3 consists of 15 residues. Per the germline V gene, CDR1 is KGHSH and CDR2 is LQKENI. The V gene end was trimmed by 4 bases and the J gene end by 8 bases; junction bases not matched to a gene: 10.

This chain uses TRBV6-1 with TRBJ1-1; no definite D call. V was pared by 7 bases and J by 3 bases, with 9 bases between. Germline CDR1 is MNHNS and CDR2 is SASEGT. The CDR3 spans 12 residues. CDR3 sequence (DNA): TGTGCCAGCACCACCCGGGACACTGAAGCTTTCTTT. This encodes CASTTRDTEAFF.

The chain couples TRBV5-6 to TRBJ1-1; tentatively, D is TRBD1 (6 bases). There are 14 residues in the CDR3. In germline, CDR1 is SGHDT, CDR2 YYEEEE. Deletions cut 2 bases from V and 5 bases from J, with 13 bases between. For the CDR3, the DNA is TGTGCCAGCAGCTTTGGGGGCATAGTAACTGAAGCTTTCTTT. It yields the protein CASSFGGIVTEAFF.

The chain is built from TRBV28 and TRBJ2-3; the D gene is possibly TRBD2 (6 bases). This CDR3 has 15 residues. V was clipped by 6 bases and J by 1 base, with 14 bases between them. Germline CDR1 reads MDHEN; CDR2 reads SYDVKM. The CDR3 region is CASSLTGLGTDTQYF. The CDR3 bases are TGTGCCAGCAGCCTAACGGGACTGGGCACAGATACGCAGTATTTT. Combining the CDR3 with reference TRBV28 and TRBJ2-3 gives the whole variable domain DVKVTQSSRYLVKRTGEKVFLECVQDMDHENMFWYRQDPGLGLRLIYFSYDVKMKEKGDIPEGYSVSREKKERFSLILESASTNQTSMYLCASSLTGLGTDTQYFGPGTRLTVL.

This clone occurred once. DNA for the CDR3: TGTGCCAGCAGTGTTGACAGGGGAGGCACAGATACGCAGTATTTT. Protein product: CASSVDRGGTDTQYF. V gene TRBV2 combines with J gene TRBJ2-3, with TRBD1 matching 8 bases. V was pared by 4 bases and J by 1 base, with 4 bases of the junction left unmatched. The CDR3 is 15 amino acids. Germline loops: CDR1 SNHLY, CDR2 FYNNEI.

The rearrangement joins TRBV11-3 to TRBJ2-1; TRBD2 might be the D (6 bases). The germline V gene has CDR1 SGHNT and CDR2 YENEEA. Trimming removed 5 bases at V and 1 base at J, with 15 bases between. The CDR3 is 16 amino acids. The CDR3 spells CASSPGTLSSYNEQFF. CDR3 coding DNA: TGTGCCAGCAGCCCCGGGACTCTTAGTTCCTACAATGAGCAGTTCTTC.

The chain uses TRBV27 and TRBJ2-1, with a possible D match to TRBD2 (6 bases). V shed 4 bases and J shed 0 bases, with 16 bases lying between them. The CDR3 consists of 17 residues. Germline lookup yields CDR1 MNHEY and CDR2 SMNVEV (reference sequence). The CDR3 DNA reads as TGTGCCAGCAGTTCCGGGACTTCGGTTAGCTCCTACAATGAGCAGTTCTTC. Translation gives CASSSGTSVSSYNEQFF.

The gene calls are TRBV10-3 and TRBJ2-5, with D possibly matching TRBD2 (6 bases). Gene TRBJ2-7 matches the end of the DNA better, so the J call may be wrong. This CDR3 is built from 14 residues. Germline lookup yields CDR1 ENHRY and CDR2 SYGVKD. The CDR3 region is CAIKGGGSSYEQYF. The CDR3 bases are TGTGCCATCAAGGGAGGCGGTAGCTCCTACGAGCAGTACTTC.

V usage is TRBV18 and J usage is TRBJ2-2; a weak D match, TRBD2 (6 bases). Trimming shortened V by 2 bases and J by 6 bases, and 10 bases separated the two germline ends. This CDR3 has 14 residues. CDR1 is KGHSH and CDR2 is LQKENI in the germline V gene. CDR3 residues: CASSPNGSPGELFF. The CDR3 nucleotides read TGTGCCAGCTCACCAAACGGGAGTCCCGGGGAGCTGTTTTTT.

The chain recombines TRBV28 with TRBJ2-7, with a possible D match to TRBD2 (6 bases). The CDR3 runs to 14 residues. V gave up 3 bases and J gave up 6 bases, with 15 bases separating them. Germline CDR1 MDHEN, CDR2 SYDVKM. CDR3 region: CASSFFGSGFEQYF. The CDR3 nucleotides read TGTGCCAGCAGTTTCTTCGGGAGCGGTTTCGAGCAGTACTTC.

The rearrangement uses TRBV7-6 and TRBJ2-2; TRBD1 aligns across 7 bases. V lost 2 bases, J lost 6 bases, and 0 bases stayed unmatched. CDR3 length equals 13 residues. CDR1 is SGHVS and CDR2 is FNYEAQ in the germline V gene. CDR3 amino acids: CASSLQGAGELFF. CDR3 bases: TGTGCCAGCAGCTTACAGGGGGCCGGGGAGCTGTTTTTT.

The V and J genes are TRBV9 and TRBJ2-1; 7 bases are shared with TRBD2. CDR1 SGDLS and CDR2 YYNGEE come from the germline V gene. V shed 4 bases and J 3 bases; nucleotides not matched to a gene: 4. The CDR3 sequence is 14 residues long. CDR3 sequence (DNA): TGTGCCAGCAGCCCGAGCGGGAACTACAATGAGCAGTTCTTC. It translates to CASSPSGNYNEQFF.

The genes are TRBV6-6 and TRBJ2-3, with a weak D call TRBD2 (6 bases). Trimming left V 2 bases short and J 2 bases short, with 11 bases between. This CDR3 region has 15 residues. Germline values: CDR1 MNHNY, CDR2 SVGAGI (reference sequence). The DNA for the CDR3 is TGTGCCAGCAGTTACCGAACGGGGGTCACAGATACGCAGTATTTT. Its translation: CASSYRTGVTDTQYF.

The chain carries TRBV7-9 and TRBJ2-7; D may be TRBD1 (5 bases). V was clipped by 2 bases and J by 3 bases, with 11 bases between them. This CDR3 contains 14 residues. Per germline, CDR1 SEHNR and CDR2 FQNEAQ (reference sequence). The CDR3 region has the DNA TGTGCCAGCAGCTTATTTGACAGCCACTACGAGCAGTACTTC. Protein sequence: CASSLFDSHYEQYF.